This TCR beta chain derives from a study of patients and donors after allogeneic stem cell transplantation. MiXCR, run by TCRdb on the RT-PCR reads, gives a single entry per CDR3 protein. The data contain approximately 200,000 distinct CDR3 sequences, more than 35% of them singletons. V lost 2 bases to trimming and J lost 4 bases, with 10 bases between them. This CDR3 spans 14 amino acids. CDR1 and CDR2 (germline): WNHNN, SYGVQD (reference sequence). J is TRBJ2-3 and V is TRBV10-1; TRBD1 might be the D (6 bases). This TCR was recovered from a human donor who was either an allogeneic HSCT recipient or a stem cell or donor lymphocyte infusion donor (not recorded which). It is not recorded whose cells these are; they may come from a transplant donor. Sequenced: blood, either unsorted or a sorted T cell fraction (not recorded which). CDR3 protein: CASSERAGADTQYF. CDR3 in DNA: TGCGCCAGCAGTGAGCGAGCAGGGGCAGATACGCAGTATTTT.